This T cell receptor (beta chain) was recovered during a study of response to subunit inactivated influenza vaccine. Study results and limitations: Each seasonal influenza vaccination recruits few new T cells, the authors suggested.

Trimming at V came to 5 bases and at J to 4 bases, leaving 4 bases not matched to a gene. The germline V gene has CDR1 SGHDT and CDR2 YYEEEE. There are 13 residues in the CDR3. TCRdb analysed the RT-PCR reads with MiXCR anew, one entry per CDR3 protein. The sample lists around 320,000 distinct CDR3 sequences, roughly 22% occurring once. Points on this clonotype: Its specificity is not known.

The rearrangement links TRBV5-6 to TRBJ2-5; 8 nucleotides line up with TRBD2. The material was PBMCs from blood, obtained around 22 months after vaccination. The clonotype originates from a man aged 50 to 75 who received an inactivated influenza vaccine. CDR3 residues: CASSLAGLETQYF. The DNA for the CDR3 is TGTGCCAGCAGTTTAGCGGGATTAGAGACCCAGTACTTC. The variable domain in full, with the rest retrieved from reference TRBV5-6 and TRBJ2-5, is DAGVTQSPTHLIKTRGQQVTLRCSPKSGHDTVSWYQQALGQGPQFIFQYYEEEERQRGNFPDRFSGHQFPNYSSELNVNALLLGDSALYLCASSLAGLETQYFGPGTRLLVL.